The 21 T cell receptor beta chains reported below all come from one sample, sequenced in a study of shared clonotypes between healthy human individuals. Sequenced by immunoSEQ multiplex PCR; TCRdb stores in-frame clones only, minus some. The data hold approximately 2.5 million clones, with more than 80% observed a single time. Sequenced sample: naive CD4+ T cells sorted from blood. Described subset: CD45RA+ positively selected. The source of these receptors is a man in his late teens or twenties in good health.

The gene calls are TRBV27 and TRBJ2-7; D uncertain. With 5 bases removed from V and 2 bases from J, the gap between germline ends came to 10 bases. The CDR3 consists of 13 residues. Germline V gene data show CDR1 as MNHEY and CDR2 as SMNVEV (reference sequence). The CDR3 region has the DNA TGTGCCAGCAGTATAAAGAGAACCTACGAGCAGTACTTC. This encodes CASSIKRTYEQYF.

The CDR3 DNA follows: TGTGCCAGCAGCCTGCGACAGGTGACAGATACGCAGTATTTT. It specifies CASSLRQVTDTQYF. The V and J genes are TRBV7-2 and TRBJ2-3; perhaps TRBD1 as D (6 bases). V was trimmed by 5 bases and J by 3 bases, leaving 12 bases between them. The CDR3 consists of 14 residues. Germline assignment: CDR1 SGHTA and CDR2 FQGNSA. The full variable domain, rest sourced from reference TRBV7-2 and TRBJ2-3, is GAGVSQSPSNKVTEKGKDVELRCDPISGHTALYWYRQSLGQGLEFLIYFQGNSAPDKSGLPSDRFSAERTGGSVSTLTIQRTQQEDSAVYLCASSLRQVTDTQYFGPGTRLTVL.

This chain joins TRBV6-5 and TRBJ1-1; D is unclear. The CDR3 has 16 residues. CDR1 and CDR2 (germline): MNHEY, SVGAGI. V was cut by 1 base and J by 3 bases, with 15 bases left in between. CDR3 protein: CASSYLANFGDTEAFF. CDR3 DNA: TGTGCCAGCAGTTACTTGGCAAATTTCGGGGACACTGAAGCTTTCTTT.

This clone was detected once. This rearrangement joins TRBV11-2 to TRBJ2-5; D is unresolved. CDR3 size: 17 residues. Trimming took off 4 bases at V and 0 bases at J, with 18 bases between the two ends. Germline V gene lookup returns CDR1 SGHAT and CDR2 FQNNGV. Here the CDR3 reads CASSSPLPAVYQETQYF. The CDR3, as DNA: TGTGCCAGCAGCTCCCCCCTCCCCGCGGTGTACCAAGAGACCCAGTACTTC.

This chain connects TRBV7-2 to TRBJ2-7; 12 bases agree with TRBD2. J gave up 4 bases and V 4 bases, and 5 bases lay outside the gene matches. Germline V lookup: CDR1 SGHTA, CDR2 FQGNSA. There are 15 residues in the CDR3. CDR3 DNA sequence: TGTGCCAGCAGCTGGACTAGCGGGACAGATTACGAGCAGTACTTC. Protein: CASSWTSGTDYEQYF.

The chain recombines TRBV28 with TRBJ2-5; D is perhaps TRBD2 (6 bases). V lost 3 bases and J 5 bases, leaving 16 bases between the germline ends. The germline V gene has CDR1 MDHEN and CDR2 SYDVKM. This CDR3 contains 15 residues. CDR3 protein: CASSFSQGGIETQYF. CDR3 coding DNA: TGTGCCAGCAGTTTTTCGCAGGGCGGGATTGAGACCCAGTACTTC.

V gene TRBV25-1 combines with J gene TRBJ1-2, with no clear D. V was cut by 6 bases and J by 2 bases, with 10 bases left in between. Germline CDR1 is MGHDK and CDR2 is SYGVNS. The CDR3 has 13 amino acids. CDR3 region: CASRNESNYGYTF. CDR3 coding DNA: TGTGCCAGCAGGAACGAGTCCAACTATGGCTACACCTTC.

This clone came up once. This could be a read error, since a much larger clone is one nucleotide away. The chain links TRBV11-3 to TRBJ2-5; D is unclear. V dropped 4 bases and J dropped 1 base, with 1 base sitting between them. Germline V gives CDR1 SGHNT, CDR2 YENEEA. The CDR3 is made up of 11 amino acids. For the CDR3, the DNA is TGTGCCAGCAGCTCCCAAGAGACCCAGTACTTC. It translates to CASSSQETQYF.

V and J are TRBV11-2 and TRBJ2-1; 11 bases align to TRBD2. The CDR3 length is 15 residues. Germline V CDR1 and CDR2: SGHAT, FQNNGV. Losses at the gene ends were 6 bases for V and 4 bases for J; bases not matched to a gene: 5. CDR3 bases: TGTGCCAGCAGAGAGACTAGCGGGGCGTACAATGAGCAGTTCTTC. It translates to CASRETSGAYNEQFF.

CDR3 DNA: TGTGCCAGCAGCCCCCCGACTAGTTCCTACGAGCAGTACTTC. As protein: CASSPPTSSYEQYF. The V call is TRBV7-2, the J call TRBJ2-7; the D gene is possibly TRBD2 (6 bases). CDR1 and CDR2 (germline): SGHTA, FQGNSA. The CDR3 runs 14 residues. Trimming removed 5 bases at V and 1 base at J, with 12 bases between.

Comments on this clone: Distinct nucleotide sequences in the sample also encode this CDR3. The chain has TRBV2 and TRBJ1-5, with TRBD1 identical over 7 bases. V dropped 3 bases and J dropped 7; count of bases not matched to a gene: 3. The CDR3 spans 13 residues. The germline V gene encodes CDR1 SNHLY and CDR2 FYNNEI. CDR3 region: CASSELRGQPQHF. The CDR3 DNA follows: TGTGCCAGCAGTGAGCTCAGGGGGCAGCCCCAGCATTTT.

The V and J genes are TRBV6-1 and TRBJ2-5, with a tentative D call TRBD1 (5 bases). This CDR3 contains 12 residues. V dropped 7 bases and J dropped 4 bases, with 10 bases sitting between them. Germline V lookup: CDR1 MNHNS, CDR2 SASEGT. CDR3 protein: CASTGNSETQYF. CDR3 nucleotide sequence: TGTGCCAGCACAGGGAATTCAGAGACCCAGTACTTC.

For this clone: The sample carries other DNA sequences with the same CDR3. This CDR3 reads CASSLSGYEQYF. For the CDR3, the DNA is TGTGCCAGCAGCTTAAGTGGCTACGAGCAGTACTTC. The rearrangement links TRBV7-9 to TRBJ2-7; D remains ambiguous. This CDR3 is 12 amino acids long. Trimming removed 2 bases at V and 3 bases at J, with 5 bases between. Germline V gene lookup returns CDR1 SEHNR and CDR2 FQNEAQ (reference sequence).

The V and J genes are TRBV25-1 and TRBJ2-5; D might be TRBD1 (6 bases). The DNA end lines up better with TRBJ2-7; the J call may be wrong. The CDR3 runs 15 residues. CDR1 is MGHDK, CDR2 SYGVNS, per germline. CDR3 residues: CASAETGTPTYEQYF. DNA of the CDR3: TGTGCCAGCGCCGAGACCGGGACACCTACCTACGAGCAGTACTTC.

This chain connects TRBV7-2 to TRBJ1-1; 7 nucleotides match TRBD1. Germline assignment: CDR1 SGHTA and CDR2 FQGNSA. The CDR3 spans 16 residues. Germline trimming cut 3 bases from V and 2 bases from J; bases unmatched to any gene: 9. Here the CDR3 reads CASSFTGGQINTEAFF. As DNA, the CDR3 is TGTGCCAGCAGCTTTACGGGGGGACAGATTAACACTGAAGCTTTCTTT.

The J gene is TRBJ2-7, the V gene TRBV18, with TRBD1 matching 9 bases. CDR1 KGHSH and CDR2 LQKENI come from the germline V gene. Trimming took 4 bases from V and 3 from J; bases not matched to a gene: 7. There are 15 residues in the CDR3. CDR3 protein: CASSQGPGQGYEQYF. CDR3 bases: TGTGCCAGCTCACAGGGGCCGGGACAGGGCTACGAGCAGTACTTC.

The chain links TRBV18 to TRBJ2-3, with D possibly TRBD1 on 5 matching bases. The CDR3 contains 15 residues. Per germline, CDR1 KGHSH and CDR2 LQKENI. Trimming removed 1 base from V and 3 bases from J, with 11 bases in between. CDR3 bases: TGTGCCAGCTCACCACAGGGGATCATGACAGATACGCAGTATTTT. This codes for CASSPQGIMTDTQYF.

This clone was observed once. CDR3 protein: CASSEAGEREQYF. CDR3 sequence (DNA): TGTGCCAGCTCTGAGGCGGGGGAGCGCGAGCAGTACTTC. This chain links TRBV18 with TRBJ2-7; 7 nucleotides agree with TRBD2. The CDR3 extends over 13 amino acids. The junction had 8 bases not matched to a gene; V was cut back by 6 bases and J by 6 bases. The germline CDR1 and CDR2 sequences are KGHSH and LQKENI.

This chain links TRBV6-5 with TRBJ1-1; the match to TRBD1 covers 8 bases. In germline, CDR1 is MNHEY, CDR2 SVGAGI. The CDR3 has 16 residues. V gave up 2 bases and J gave up 5 bases; unmatched junction bases: 10. CDR3 nucleotides: TGTGCCAGCAGTTACAGGCTGGGGCAGGGGGCTACTGAAGCTTTCTTT. It encodes CASSYRLGQGATEAFF.

This chain connects TRBV9 to TRBJ2-1, with D unresolved. Germline values: CDR1 SGDLS, CDR2 YYNGEE. This CDR3 has 15 residues. V was trimmed by 1 base and J by 6 bases, leaving 14 bases between them. CDR3 DNA sequence: TGTGCCAGCAGCGTATACCCAACCCTTGGCAATGAGCAGTTCTTC. Translating it yields CASSVYPTLGNEQFF.

The J gene is TRBJ2-7, the V gene TRBV9; D call uncertain. The germline V gene encodes CDR1 SGDLS and CDR2 YYNGEE. Trimming removed 4 bases at V and 0 bases at J, with 14 bases between. The CDR3 extends over 15 amino acids. The CDR3 coding sequence is TGTGCCAGCAGCTCACGATCTACAAGCTCCTACGAGCAGTACTTC. It codes for CASSSRSTSSYEQYF.